This T cell receptor (beta chain) is drawn from a study of blood T cell repertoires in COVID-19. The CDR3 is made up of 12 amino acids. CDR1 is LNHDA, CDR2 SQIVND, per germline (reference sequence). The junction had 3 bases not matched to a gene; V was cut back by 3 bases and J by 8 bases. The data were produced by immunoSEQ multiplex PCR, yet TCRdb's version contains in-frame clones alone and is incomplete. Here the sample spans a few hundred thousand clones, around four fifths being singletons. The sample taken for sequencing was peripheral blood. The sequence was obtained from a woman between 50 and 59 years old with acute or convalescent COVID-19. V and J are TRBV19 and TRBJ1-1, with 7 bases that match TRBD1. This CDR3 reads CASSIVGQEAFF. Here the CDR3 DNA reads TGTGCCAGTAGTATCGTGGGACAGGAAGCTTTCTTT. The full variable domain, in which reference TRBV19 and TRBJ1-1 provide the parts outside the CDR3, is DGGITQSPKYLFRKEGQNVTLSCEQNLNHDAMYWYRQDPGQGLRLIYYSQIVNDFQKGDIAEGYSVSREKKESFPLTVTSAQKNPTAFYLCASSIVGQEAFFGQGTRLTVV.